The present T cell receptor beta chain was sequenced within a study of PD-1 blockade in classical Hodgkin lymphoma. Following autologous stem cell transplantation, relapse occurred in every patient, and exposure to brentuximab vedotin varied. With respect to this clone: Its target is unknown.

The table came from immunoSEQ multiplex PCR; TCRdb's copy has only in-frame clones and leaves some out. Here the sample spans 37,000 or so clones, around 90% being singletons. Per germline, CDR1 KGHSH and CDR2 LQKENI. The CDR3 spans 15 residues. V lost 0 bases and J lost 4, with 12 bases in between. General observations from the study: It was CD4+ TCR diversity, not CD8+, that rose significantly by C4D1. Lower baseline TCR diversity marked trial partial responders and progressors. Patients starting nivolumab under 1 year after ASCT were excluded.

The sample in question was peripheral blood mononuclear cells (PBMCs), obtained before the second cycle of nivolumab. The chain has TRBV18 and TRBJ1-1, with D possibly matching TRBD1 (6 bases). The sequence derives from a human donor with classical Hodgkin lymphoma. Written as DNA, the CDR3 is TGTGCCAGCTCACCACCGCAGGGGACGGGCACTGAAGCTTTCTTT. It specifies CASSPPQGTGTEAFF.